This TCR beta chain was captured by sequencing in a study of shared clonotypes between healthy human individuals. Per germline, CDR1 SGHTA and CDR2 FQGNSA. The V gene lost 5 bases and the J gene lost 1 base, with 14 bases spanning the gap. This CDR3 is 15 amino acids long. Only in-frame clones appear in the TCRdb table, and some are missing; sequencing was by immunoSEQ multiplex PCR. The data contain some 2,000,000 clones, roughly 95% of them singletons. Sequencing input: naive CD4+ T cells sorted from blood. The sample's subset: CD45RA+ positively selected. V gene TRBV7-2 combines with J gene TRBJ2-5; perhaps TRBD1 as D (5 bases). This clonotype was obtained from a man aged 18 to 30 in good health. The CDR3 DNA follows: TGTGCCAGCAGCAAAGGTTGGGGCCTCCAAGAGACCCAGTACTTC. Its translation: CASSKGWGLQETQYF.